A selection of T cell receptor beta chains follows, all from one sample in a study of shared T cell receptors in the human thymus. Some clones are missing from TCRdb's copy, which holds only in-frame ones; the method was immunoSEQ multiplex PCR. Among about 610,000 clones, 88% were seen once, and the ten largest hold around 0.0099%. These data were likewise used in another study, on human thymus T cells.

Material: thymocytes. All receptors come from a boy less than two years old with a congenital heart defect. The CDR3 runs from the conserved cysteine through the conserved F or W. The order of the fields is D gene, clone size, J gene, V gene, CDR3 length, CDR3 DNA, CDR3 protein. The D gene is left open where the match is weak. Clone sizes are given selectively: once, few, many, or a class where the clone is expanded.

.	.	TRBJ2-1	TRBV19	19	TGTGCCAGTAGTCCCCCGGCCGCGGTAGGGGGTCTCTCCTACAATGAGCAGTTCTTC	CASSPPAAVGGLSYNEQFF
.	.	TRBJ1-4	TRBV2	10	TGTGCTGCTAAGGGGGAAAAACTGTTTTTT	CAAKGEKLFF
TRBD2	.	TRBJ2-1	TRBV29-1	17	TGCAGCGAGCGGGAGGTAGACCCTAACCCTACGTACAATGAGCAGTTCTTC	CSEREVDPNPTYNEQFF
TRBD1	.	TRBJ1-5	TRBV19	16	TGTGCCAGTAGGGGGGACAGGGTCGACGGCAATCAGCCCCAGCATTTT	CASRGDRVDGNQPQHF
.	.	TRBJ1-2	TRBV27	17	TGTGCCAGCAGTTTAACCCCCCAGCGGGGAGGAAACTATGGCTACACCTTC	CASSLTPQRGGNYGYTF
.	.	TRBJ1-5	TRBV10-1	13	TGCGCCAGCAGTCCAGGGCCTAATCAGCCCCAGCATTTT	CASSPGPNQPQHF
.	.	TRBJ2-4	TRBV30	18	TGTGCCTGGAGTGTACCCCCCCCCGACAACCCAGCCAAAAACATTCAGTACTTC	CAWSVPPPDNPAKNIQYF
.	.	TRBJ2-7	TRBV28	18	TGTGCCAGCAGTCCCTTTTTTCGCGGGCCTAGTCTACGGGCGATGCAGTACTTC	CASSPFFRGPSLRAMQYF
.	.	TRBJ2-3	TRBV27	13	TGTGCCAGCAGTCCTGGGGCGGGGGATACGCAGTATTTT	CASSPGAGDTQYF
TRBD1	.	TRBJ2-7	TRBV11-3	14	TGTGCCAGCAGCTCCCTAGGGGGCGCGAACGAGCAGTACTTC	CASSSLGGANEQYF
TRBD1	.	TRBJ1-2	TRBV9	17	TGTGCCAGCAGCGTAGGGGAGGGGGGGACAGGGTGGAGTGGCTACACCTTC	CASSVGEGGTGWSGYTF
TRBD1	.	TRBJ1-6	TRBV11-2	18	TGTGCCAGCAGCTTAACGTATACCGGGACAGGGGGTAATTCACCCCTCCACTTT	CASSLTYTGTGGNSPLHF
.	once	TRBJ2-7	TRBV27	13	TGTGCCACCGCGGACTATTTTTCCTACGAGCAGTACTTC	CATADYFSYEQYF
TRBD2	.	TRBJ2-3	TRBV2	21	TGTGCCAGCAGCGACCTTCCCATCCGGCTAACCGCGGGAGGGCCGCCAGATACGCAGTATTTT	CASSDLPIRLTAGGPPDTQYF
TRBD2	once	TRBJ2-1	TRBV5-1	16	TGCGCCAGCAGCTTGTTCCCCAGCGGGGAATACAATGAGCAGTTCTTC	CASSLFPSGEYNEQFF
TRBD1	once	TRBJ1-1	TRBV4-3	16	TGCGCCAGCAGCCAAGGGTCGGACAGGGTGCAACCTGAAGCTTTCTTT	CASSQGSDRVQPEAFF
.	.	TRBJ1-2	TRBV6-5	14	TGTGCCAGCAGTTCCTTGCTACAGGGTCTTGCTTGCACCTTC	CASSSLLQGLACTF
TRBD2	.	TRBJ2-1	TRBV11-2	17	TGTGCCAGCAGCTTAGAATTCGCGGGAGAGTCCTACAATGAGCAGTTCTTC	CASSLEFAGESYNEQFF
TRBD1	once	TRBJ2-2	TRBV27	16	TGTGCCAGCAGTTTTGGGGGACAGGGTTACACCGGGGAGCTGTTTTTT	CASSFGGQGYTGELFF
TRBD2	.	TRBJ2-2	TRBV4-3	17	TGCGCCAGCAGCCAAGAAGGAGTAGCGGGAGTCCTCGGGGAGCTGTTTTTT	CASSQEGVAGVLGELFF
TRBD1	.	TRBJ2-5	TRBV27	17	TGTGCCAGCAGTTTAAAGAGGACAGGGGCGTTAGGGGAGACCCAGTACTTC	CASSLKRTGALGETQYF
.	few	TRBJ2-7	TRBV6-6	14	TGTGCCAGCAGTTACCGCGGAGCCGCCTACGAGCAGTACTTC	CASSYRGAAYEQYF
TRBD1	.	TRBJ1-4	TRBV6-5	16	TGTGCCAGCAGTTACTCCCCGGGACAGGGTGATGAAAAACTGTTTTTT	CASSYSPGQGDEKLFF
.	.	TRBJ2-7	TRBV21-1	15	TGTGCCAGCAGCGCGAGCGGGAGGGCCTGGATCGCGCAGTACTTC	CASSASGRAWIAQYF
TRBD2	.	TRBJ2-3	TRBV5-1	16	TGCGCCAGCAGCTTGGGTAGCGGGAGAGGCACAGATACGCAGTATTTT	CASSLGSGRGTDTQYF
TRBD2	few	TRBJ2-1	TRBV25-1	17	TGTGCCAGCAGTAGCTGCGGGGCGGGAGGGCATTTAAATGAGCAGTTCTTC	CASSSCGAGGHLNEQFF
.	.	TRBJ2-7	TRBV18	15	TGTGCCAGCTCACCAGCACAGGGCGGCGCCTACGAGCAGTACTTC	CASSPAQGGAYEQYF
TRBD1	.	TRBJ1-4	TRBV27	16	TGTGCCAGCAGTAGGGGGGACGGCAGGGGGTTTGAAAAACTGTTTTTT	CASSRGDGRGFEKLFF
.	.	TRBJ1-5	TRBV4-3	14	TGCGCCAGCAGCCAAGAGGGGGGTAACCAGCCCCAGCATTTT	CASSQEGGNQPQHF
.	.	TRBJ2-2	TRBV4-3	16	TGCGCCAGCAGCCCAACTCCGGGGAAGGACACCGGGGAGCTGTTTTTT	CASSPTPGKDTGELFF
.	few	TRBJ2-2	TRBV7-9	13	TGTGCCAGCAGCTTACCAGGGGCCGGGGAGCTGTTTTTT	CASSLPGAGELFF
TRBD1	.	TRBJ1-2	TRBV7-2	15	TGTGCCAGCAGCTTCCCGGGACAGGGTTCATCTGGCTACACCTTC	CASSFPGQGSSGYTF
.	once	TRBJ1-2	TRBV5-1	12	TGCGCCAGCAGCCCAACTAACTATGGCTACACCTTC	CASSPTNYGYTF
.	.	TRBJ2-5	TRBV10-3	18	TGTGCCATCAGTGAAGGGCGGAGGTTGAATTTTCGCCAAGAGACCCAGTACTTC	CAISEGRRLNFRQETQYF
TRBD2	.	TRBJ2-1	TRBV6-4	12	TGTGCCAGCAGGGGGTTAGCGGGAGAGCAGTTCTTC	CASRGLAGEQFF
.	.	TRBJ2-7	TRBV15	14	TGTGCCACCAGTCCGGACAGAAATTCCTACGAGCAGTACTTC	CATSPDRNSYEQYF
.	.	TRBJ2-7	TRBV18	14	TGTGCCAGCTCAATACTCCCGGGTGGATACGAGCAGTACTTC	CASSILPGGYEQYF
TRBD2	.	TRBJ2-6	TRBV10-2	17	TGCGCCAGCGGGCCTAGCGGGCTTGTCTCTGGGGCCAACGTCCTGACTTTC	CASGPSGLVSGANVLTF
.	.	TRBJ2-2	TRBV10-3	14	TGTGCCATCAGTCGGGACTCATTCACCGGGGAGCTGTTTTTT	CAISRDSFTGELFF
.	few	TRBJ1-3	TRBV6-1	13	TGTGCCAGCAGTAGGAGTGCTGGAAACACCATATATTTT	CASSRSAGNTIYF
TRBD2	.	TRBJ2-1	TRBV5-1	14	TGCGCCAGCAGATGGGCTAGCGGGAGTGATGAGCAGTTCTTC	CASRWASGSDEQFF
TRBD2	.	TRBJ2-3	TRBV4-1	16	TGCGCCAGCAGCCCGTGGACTAGCGGGAGGGCAGATACGCAGTATTTT	CASSPWTSGRADTQYF
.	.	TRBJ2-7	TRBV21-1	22	TGTGCCAGCAGCAAAGCGAGGAGGACAGGGGTTAGCGGGAGCGAGGGATTCTACGAGCAGTACTTC	CASSKARRTGVSGSEGFYEQYF
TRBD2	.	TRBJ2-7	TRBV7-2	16	TGTGCCAGCAGTTGGGGGGGAGGGGTCATATCCTACGAGCAGTACTTC	CASSWGGGVISYEQYF
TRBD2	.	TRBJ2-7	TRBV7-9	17	TGTGCCAGCAGCCTTAGGACTAGCGGGAGGGGTTCCTACGAGCAGTACTTC	CASSLRTSGRGSYEQYF
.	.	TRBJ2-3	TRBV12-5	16	TGTGCTAGTGGTTCAAAGGTGGGGGGGCCCACAGATACGCAGTATTTT	CASGSKVGGPTDTQYF
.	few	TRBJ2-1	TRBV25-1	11	TGTGCCAGCAGATCGGGACTTTCGCAGTTCTTC	CASRSGLSQFF
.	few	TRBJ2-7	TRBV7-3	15	TGTGCCAGCAGCTTAGATCGAGTCGGGAAGTACGAGCAGTACTTC	CASSLDRVGKYEQYF
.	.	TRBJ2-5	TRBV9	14	TGTGCCAGCAGCAATCCCCCAGGGGGGGAGACCCAGTACTTC	CASSNPPGGETQYF
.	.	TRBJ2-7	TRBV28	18	TGTGCCAGCAGCCACGTTATAGGTACGGGGAGGATCTCCTACGAGCAGTACTTC	CASSHVIGTGRISYEQYF